Below are 10 T cell receptor beta chains sequenced from a single sample in a study of blood T cell repertoires in COVID-19. The method was immunoSEQ multiplex PCR; TCRdb's version includes in-frame clones alone and lacks a portion of them. The sample records some 170,000 clones, approximately 80% being singletons. Sequenced material: PBMCs or T cells enriched from blood (not recorded which). These receptors were taken from a man between 45 and 60 years old who had recovered from COVID-19.

The chain links TRBV7-9 to TRBJ2-7; maybe TRBD2 (6 bases). CDR3 length: 14 amino acids. Germline V gene data show CDR1 as SEHNR and CDR2 as FQNEAQ (reference sequence). Trimming removed 5 bases at V and 6 bases at J, with 17 bases between. CDR3 DNA sequence: TGTGCCAGCAGCATAGGCGGAACTAGCTCCGAGCAGTACTTC. Translated: CASSIGGTSSEQYF.

The V and J genes are TRBV9 and TRBJ2-2, with TRBD1 matching over 9 bases. Germline lookup yields CDR1 SGDLS and CDR2 YYNGEE. CDR3 size: 16 residues. Losses at the gene ends were 4 bases for V and 3 bases for J; bases not matched to a gene: 7. The chain's CDR3 is CASSISGTGHTGELFF. The CDR3 DNA sequence: TGTGCCAGCAGCATATCCGGGACAGGGCACACCGGGGAGCTGTTTTTT.

The V gene is TRBV4-1, the J gene TRBJ2-3, with 8 bases identical to TRBD2. Trimming at V came to 3 bases and at J to 3 bases, leaving 11 bases not matched to a gene. This CDR3 has 17 residues. Looked up from germline, CDR1 is MGHRA and CDR2 is YSYEKL. In nucleotides, the CDR3 is TGCGCCAGCAGCCATTACGCCACGCTAGCGGGTACAGATACGCAGTATTTT. This codes for CASSHYATLAGTDTQYF.

This clone was observed a handful of times. The V call is TRBV30, the J call TRBJ2-3, with no clear D. V shed 2 bases and J shed 2 bases, with 11 bases lying between them. Germline V gene lookup returns CDR1 GTSNPN and CDR2 SVGIG (reference sequence). This CDR3 comprises 14 residues. The DNA of the CDR3 is TGTGCCTGGAGTTCCGTAGGAGACACAGATACGCAGTATTTT. It yields the protein CAWSSVGDTDTQYF.

The gene calls are TRBV6-5 and TRBJ2-3; TRBD2 agrees at 13 bases. The length of the CDR3 is 14 residues. Germline V CDR1 and CDR2: MNHEY, SVGAGI. V was pared by 4 bases and J by 8 bases, with 3 bases of the junction left unmatched. In DNA, the CDR3 is TGTGCCAGCAGTTTGACTAGCGGGGGGCCTACGCAGTATTTT. It specifies CASSLTSGGPTQYF.

The chain employs TRBV6-2 or TRBV6-3 and TRBJ2-7; 8 bases are shared with TRBD1. Germline lookup yields CDR1 MNHEY and CDR2 SVGEGT. The CDR3 has 14 amino acids. V dropped 4 bases and J dropped 6; count of bases not matched to a gene: 8. CDR3 residues: CASSSSDRVREQYF. As DNA, the CDR3 is TGTGCCAGCAGTTCCTCGGACAGGGTCCGCGAGCAGTACTTC.

The chain is built from TRBV19 and TRBJ1-5; 7 nucleotides align to TRBD1. V lost 4 bases to trimming and J lost 3 bases; unmatched junction nucleotides: 6. The germline V gene has CDR1 LNHDA and CDR2 SQIVND (reference sequence). The CDR3 extends over 15 amino acids. DNA of the CDR3: TGTGCCAGTAGTACCGACAGGGCCTACAATCAGCCCCAGCATTTT. Translation: CASSTDRAYNQPQHF.

The gene calls are TRBV6-4 and TRBJ1-5, with a tentative D call TRBD1 (5 bases). V shed 6 bases and J shed 5 bases, with 11 bases lying between them. Germline V gene data show CDR1 as MRHNA and CDR2 as SNTAGT. This CDR3 contains 13 residues. The DNA of the CDR3 is TGTGCCAGCAGATTGACAGAAGATCAGCCCCAGCATTTT. Amino acids: CASRLTEDQPQHF.

V is TRBV27 and J is TRBJ1-1, with D unclear. Germline values: CDR1 MNHEY, CDR2 SMNVEV (reference sequence). The CDR3 sequence is 16 residues long. Deletions cut 5 bases from V and 1 base from J, with 17 bases between. The CDR3 nucleotides are TGTGCCAGCAGTCCCGGGTCCCTCGCATGGAACACTGAAGCTTTCTTT. Its protein product is CASSPGSLAWNTEAFF.

The chain couples TRBV29-1 to TRBJ1-1; no clear D gene. The CDR3 covers 12 residues. Germline CDR1 is SQVTM and CDR2 is ANQGSEA. Between the trimmed V and J ends, which lost 6 bases and 1 base, there was a span of 9 bases. The CDR3 reads CSVSRGNTEAFF. DNA for the CDR3: TGCAGCGTCTCTCGGGGGAACACTGAAGCTTTCTTT.